This passage covers 25 T cell receptor beta chains from one sample sequenced in a study of T cells in Graves' hyperthyroidism and ophthalmopathy. Using RNA transcripts as the source, TCR beta CDR3 regions were amplified. TCR CDR3 underwent first-round RT-PCR with the HTBI primer set. MiXCR, applied by TCRdb to the multiplex PCR reads, yields one record per CDR3 protein. This table has around 520,000 distinct CDR3 sequences, approximately 14% appearing once. Material: blood. All receptors come from a woman aged 40 to 50 with Graves' hyperthyroidism.

This clonotype has ten or more counts. This chain uses TRBV10-3 with TRBJ2-7, with D possibly TRBD2 on 5 matching bases. V was cut by 8 bases and J by 2 bases, with 16 bases left in between. Germline V gene data show CDR1 as ENHRY and CDR2 as SYGVKD. The CDR3 is 14 amino acids. CDR3 amino acids: CAIGPSGGPYEQYF. CDR3 bases: TGTGCCATCGGACCCTCAGGAGGCCCCTACGAGCAGTACTTC.

In its sample, this clonotype was seen many times. A junction boundary mismatches the germline segment, possibly from a read error. The CDR3 region has the DNA TGTGCCAGCAGTTTACAGGGCCCTCCCTACGCGCAGTACTTC. Its translation: CASSLQGPPYAQYF. This sequence joins TRBV12-3 or TRBV12-4 and TRBJ2-7; D may be TRBD1 (5 bases). This CDR3 comprises 14 residues.

The chain carries TRBV29-1 and TRBJ2-5; TRBD1 aligns across 9 bases. CDR3 length equals 13 residues. V was pared by 5 bases and J by 1 base, with 2 bases of the junction left unmatched. Germline CDR1 reads SQVTM; CDR2 reads ANQGSEA. In DNA, the CDR3 is TGCAGCGTTACGACAGGGGGCCAAGAGACCCAGTACTTC. Translation: CSVTTGGQETQYF.

This clonotype was recorded at least ten times. The genes are TRBV5-1 and TRBJ2-7; the match to TRBD1 covers 8 bases. Germline assignment: CDR1 SGHRS and CDR2 YFSETQ. The CDR3 extends over 15 amino acids. With 2 bases clipped from V and 4 bases from J, the junction kept 8 bases outside the gene matches. The CDR3, as DNA: TGCGCCAGCAGCTTTGTCGAGGGACAGGCGTACGAGCAGTACTTC. Residues: CASSFVEGQAYEQYF.

This chain uses TRBV20-1 with TRBJ2-3; 15 bases align to TRBD2. After removal of 3 bases from V and 0 bases from J, the junction contained 10 bases not matched to a gene. Looked up from germline, CDR1 is DFQATT and CDR2 is SNEGSKA (reference sequence). The CDR3 length is 19 residues. The CDR3 reads CSASSGTSGRFLSTDTQYF. CDR3 nucleotide sequence: TGCAGTGCTAGTAGCGGGACTAGCGGGAGGTTCCTTAGCACAGATACGCAGTATTTT.

The table lists this clonotype with many counts. This chain links TRBV5-1 with TRBJ2-2, with 8 bases matching TRBD1. The germline V gene encodes CDR1 SGHRS and CDR2 YFSETQ. CDR3 length equals 14 residues. V was clipped by 5 bases and J by 5 bases; unmatched bases: 5. The CDR3 sequence: CASSKTGGTGELFF. The CDR3 bases are TGCGCCAGCAGTAAAACAGGGGGAACCGGGGAGCTGTTTTTT.

Ten or more counts support this clonotype. The chain joins TRBV5-1 to TRBJ1-3; D is ambiguous. From germline, CDR1 is SGHRS and CDR2 YFSETQ. The CDR3 contains 13 residues. Trimming left V 0 bases short and J 12 bases short, with 13 bases between. In nucleotides, the CDR3 is TGCGCCAGCAGCTTGGGGACCGGAAACTTCATATATTTT. It encodes CASSLGTGNFIYF.

For this clonotype: A junction boundary mismatches the germline segment, possibly from a read error. The CDR3 coding sequence is TGTGCCTGGAGTGTACTCGAGACAGGTTACGAGCAGCACTTC. Translated: CAWSVLETGYEQHF. This chain connects TRBV30 to TRBJ2-7, with D possibly matching TRBD1 (6 bases). Germline CDR1 is GTSNPN and CDR2 is SVGIG (reference sequence). The CDR3 extends over 14 amino acids.

This clonotype was found many times. The V and J genes are TRBV7-6 and TRBJ2-2; tentatively, D is TRBD2 (7 bases). The CDR3 spans 16 residues. Germline CDR1 reads SGHVS; CDR2 reads FNYEAQ. Trimming shortened V by 1 base and J by 3 bases, and 12 bases separated the two germline ends. The CDR3 here is CASSLVGGGDTGELFF. CDR3 in DNA: TGTGCCAGCAGCTTAGTAGGGGGGGGAGACACCGGGGAGCTGTTTTTT. The full variable domain, completed using reference TRBV7-6 and TRBJ2-2, is GAGVSQSPRYKVTKRGQDVALRCDPISGHVSLYWYRQALGQGPEFLTYFNYEAQQDKSGLPNDRFSAERPEGSISTLTIQRTEQRDSAMYRCASSLVGGGDTGELFFGEGSRLTVL.

The table lists this clonotype with many counts. The J gene is TRBJ1-1, the V gene TRBV30, with unresolved D. Germline loops: CDR1 GTSNPN, CDR2 SVGIG (reference sequence). The V and J ends lost 2 bases and 9 bases respectively, with 13 bases between them. The CDR3 consists of 12 residues. The CDR3 coding sequence is TGTGCCTGGAGTCCCCTCGGTAAAAAAGCTTTCTTT. Encoded protein: CAWSPLGKKAFF. The full variable domain, with the rest looked up from reference TRBV30 and TRBJ1-1, is SQTIHQWPATLVQPVGSPLSLECTVEGTSNPNLYWYRQAAGRGLQLLFYSVGIGQISSEVPQNLSASRPQDRQFILSSKKLLLSDSGFYLCAWSPLGKKAFFGQGTRLTVV.

The chain is built from TRBV5-6 and TRBJ2-1; 8 nucleotides match TRBD2. CDR1 and CDR2 from the germline V gene are SGHDT and YYEEEE. The length of the CDR3 is 14 residues. J gave up 7 bases and V 0 bases, and 3 bases lay outside the gene matches. CDR3 residues: CASSLAGTSNEQFF. The CDR3 DNA reads as TGTGCCAGCAGCTTGGCAGGGACTAGTAATGAGCAGTTCTTC.

This clonotype has just a few counts. The chain combines TRBV13 with TRBJ2-7, with 8 bases lining up with TRBD1. The germline gives CDR1 PRHDT, CDR2 FYEKMQ (reference sequence). Trimming removed 5 bases from V and 6 bases from J; junction bases left unmatched: 6. CDR3 length equals 13 residues. The CDR3 DNA reads as TGTGCCAGCAGCCGACAGGGGAAGCTCGAGCAGTACTTC. This gives the protein CASSRQGKLEQYF.

This clonotype was seen at least ten times. The rearrangement joins TRBV5-1 to TRBJ1-1; TRBD1 might be the D (5 bases). Trimming took 5 bases from V and 7 from J, leaving 12 bases between them. The CDR3 runs 12 residues. Germline assignment: CDR1 SGHRS and CDR2 YFSETQ. CDR3 protein: CASRGRVDEAFF. CDR3 nucleotides: TGCGCCAGCAGAGGCAGGGTCGATGAAGCTTTCTTT.

As regards this clonotype: A much larger clone lies a single base off, so this may be a read error. The CDR3 here is CANILAGDSYEQYF. DNA for the CDR3: TGTGCCAACATACTAGCGGGAGACTCCTACGAGCAGTACTTC. The chain recombines TRBV28 with TRBJ2-7; 11 bases align to TRBD2. The germline V gene has CDR1 MDHEN and CDR2 SYDVKM. The CDR3 spans 14 residues. After removal of 10 bases from V and 0 bases from J, the junction contained 5 bases not matched to a gene.

This chain links TRBV9 with TRBJ1-4; tentative D call: TRBD1 (5 bases). V shed 0 bases and J shed 7 bases, with 13 bases lying between them. Germline V gene sequence: CDR1 SGDLS, CDR2 YYNGEE. This CDR3 contains 15 residues. CDR3 loop: CASSVAGGGVEKLFF. The CDR3 nucleotides are TGTGCCAGCAGCGTAGCGGGCGGAGGGGTTGAAAAACTGTTTTTT.

V gene TRBV24-1 combines with J gene TRBJ1-5; unclear D gene. Germline V gene sequence: CDR1 KGHDR, CDR2 SFDVKD. This CDR3 is built from 12 residues. V lost 5 bases, J lost 5 bases, and 6 bases lay in between. The CDR3 reads CATSVGHQPQHF. DNA for the CDR3: TGTGCCACCAGTGTCGGGCATCAGCCCCAGCATTTT.

This clonotype was counted a few times. The rearrangement uses TRBV7-9 and TRBJ2-7, with a weak D call TRBD1 (6 bases). Germline CDR1 SEHNR, CDR2 FQNEAQ (reference sequence). This CDR3 is 14 amino acids long. Trimming shortened V by 3 bases and J by 6 bases, and 15 bases separated the two germline ends. The CDR3 DNA reads TGTGCCAGCAGCTTCCGGACAGTGGGTGGCGAGCAGTACTTC. The encoded protein is CASSFRTVGGEQYF.

In its sample, this clonotype was seen a few times. The J gene is TRBJ1-5, the V gene TRBV5-8; no definite D call. The germline gives CDR1 SGHTS, CDR2 YDEGEE. Trimming pared 4 bases from V and 4 bases from J, leaving 21 bases between. The length of the CDR3 is 17 residues. CDR3: CASSRRYDVGENQPQHF. CDR3 sequence (DNA): TGTGCCAGCAGCCGTAGATATGACGTCGGGGAAAATCAGCCCCAGCATTTT.

This clonotype was counted ten times or more. This chain joins TRBV18 and TRBJ2-7; D is possibly TRBD1 (6 bases). With 4 bases removed from V and 7 bases from J, the gap between germline ends came to 11 bases. The CDR3 is 12 amino acids. Germline values: CDR1 KGHSH, CDR2 LQKENI. The CDR3 here is CASSLQGQEQYF. In nucleotides, the CDR3 is TGTGCCAGCTCACTCCAGGGGCAGGAGCAGTACTTC.

This clonotype was seen a few times. The chain is built from TRBV3-1 and TRBJ1-3; D not resolved. Looked up from germline, CDR1 is LGHDT and CDR2 is YNNKEL (reference sequence). The CDR3 has 18 residues. Trimming stripped 0 bases from V and 0 bases from J, with 15 bases between. The CDR3 here is CASSQDSKDRYSGNTIYF. As DNA, the CDR3 is TGTGCCAGCAGCCAAGATAGTAAGGACCGATACTCTGGAAACACCATATATTTT.

This clonotype appeared a few times. The V call is TRBV15, the J call TRBJ2-7; D not certain. V dropped 0 bases and J dropped 3 bases, with 9 bases sitting between them. The CDR3 has 14 residues. CDR1 is LNHNV and CDR2 is YYDKDF in the germline V gene (reference sequence). The CDR3 DNA reads as TGTGCCACCAGCAGAGACAGGACCCTCTACGAGCAGTACTTC. As protein: CATSRDRTLYEQYF.

This clonotype has at least ten counts. The CDR3 DNA follows: TGTGCCAGCAGCCCCATGACAGGGGGCACCTACGAGCAGTACTTC. It specifies CASSPMTGGTYEQYF. The chain joins TRBV13 to TRBJ2-7; 10 bases line up with TRBD1. The CDR3 has 15 residues. The V and J ends lost 5 bases and 2 bases, in that order; junction bases with no gene match: 6. CDR1 and CDR2 from the germline V gene are PRHDT and FYEKMQ (reference sequence). Full variable domain (rest looked up from reference TRBV13 and TRBJ2-7): AAGVIQSPRHLIKEKRETATLKCYPIPRHDTVYWYQQGPGQDPQFLISFYEKMQSDKGSIPDRFSAQQFSDYHSELNMSSLELGDSALYFCASSPMTGGTYEQYFGPGTRLTVT.

This clonotype was detected ten times or more. The CDR3 DNA sequence: TGCAGTGCTAGGGAAAACCAGCCCCAGCATTTT. It is translated as CSARENQPQHF. The gene calls are TRBV20-1 and TRBJ1-5; D is uncertain. The CDR3 contains 11 residues. V dropped 3 bases and J dropped 7 bases, with 7 bases sitting between them. Looked up from germline, CDR1 is DFQATT and CDR2 is SNEGSKA (reference sequence).

This chain joins TRBV28 and TRBJ1-1; no firm D call. The CDR3 is 11 amino acids. Germline values: CDR1 MDHEN, CDR2 SYDVKM. The V and J ends lost 4 bases and 9 bases respectively, with 9 bases between them. Here the CDR3 reads CASSWYQQAFF. CDR3 sequence (DNA): TGTGCCAGCAGTTGGTACCAACAAGCTTTCTTT.

In its sample, this clonotype is medium-sized (0.01 to 0.1%). The chain combines TRBV7-8 with TRBJ2-1; tentative D call: TRBD1 (8 bases). The CDR3 length is 18 residues. V was shortened by 1 base and J by 5 bases, with 21 bases between the two germline ends. The germline CDR1 and CDR2 sequences are SGHVS and FQNEAQ. The CDR3 DNA follows: TGTGCCAGCAGCTTAGGTCCCCGGGGGACAGGACTAGACAATGAGCAGTTCTTC. It specifies CASSLGPRGTGLDNEQFF.